This entry lists 22 T cell receptor beta chains sequenced from one sample in a study of shared clonotypes between healthy human individuals. Naive CD8 cells lacked CD45RO, underwent positive selection for CCR7 and left out terminally differentiated effector memory CD45RA+ cells. The method was immunoSEQ multiplex PCR; TCRdb's version includes in-frame clones alone and lacks a portion of them. The profile shows about 2 million clones, about 95% of them singletons. Material: naive CD8+ T cells sorted from blood. The receptor source for this set is a man between 18 and 35 years old in good health.

V and J are TRBV11-1 and TRBJ2-1; D possibly corresponds to TRBD1 (6 bases). The CDR3 runs 16 residues. Germline values: CDR1 SGHAT, CDR2 FQDESV (reference sequence). V was shortened by 5 bases and J by 5 bases, with 19 bases between the two germline ends. Here the CDR3 reads CASSPDRLRTDNEQFF. As DNA, the CDR3 is TGTGCCAGCAGCCCGGACAGACTAAGGACGGACAATGAGCAGTTCTTC.

Worth noting for this clone: Other nucleotide sequences from this sample produce the same CDR3. The chain uses TRBV27 and TRBJ1-1; no clear D gene. The CDR3 has 13 residues. Deletions cut 0 bases from V and 4 bases from J, with 6 bases between. Germline lookup yields CDR1 MNHEY and CDR2 SMNVEV (reference sequence). The DNA of the CDR3 is TGTGCCAGCAGTTTATCGGGTGGCACTGAAGCTTTCTTT. Protein: CASSLSGGTEAFF.

The CDR3 reads CASGDTENTEAFF. The CDR3 DNA reads TGTGCCAGCGGGGATACAGAGAACACTGAAGCTTTCTTT. This chain links TRBV7-9 with TRBJ1-1; D call uncertain. Trimming cost V 8 bases and J 1 base, with 11 bases left between them. The CDR3 totals 13 residues. In germline, CDR1 is SEHNR, CDR2 FQNEAQ (reference sequence).

V usage is TRBV7-9 and J usage is TRBJ2-5, with D tentatively TRBD1 (6 bases). Germline CDR1 is SEHNR and CDR2 is FQNEAQ (reference sequence). Trimming shortened V by 3 bases and J by 1 base, and 21 bases separated the two germline ends. This CDR3 is 18 amino acids long. The CDR3 nucleotides read TGTGCCAGCAGCTTTTCTCCCCCACAGGGAACCATCCAAGAGACCCAGTACTTC. Translation: CASSFSPPQGTIQETQYF.

The table lists this clone with a count of one. V is TRBV19 and J is TRBJ2-2; the match to TRBD1 covers 9 bases. The germline V gene has CDR1 LNHDA and CDR2 SQIVND (reference sequence). The CDR3 is made up of 16 amino acids. Trimming took 2 bases from V and 4 from J; bases not matched to a gene: 5. The CDR3 sequence is CASSIPGTGSTGELFF. CDR3 sequence (DNA): TGTGCCAGTAGTATACCCGGGACAGGGAGCACCGGGGAGCTGTTTTTT.

For the CDR3, the DNA is TGTGCCAGCAGCCGACAGGGAGTCGATGTGACAGATACGCAGTATTTT. Translated, it gives CASSRQGVDVTDTQYF. The chain employs TRBV7-8 and TRBJ2-3; 7 bases agree with TRBD1. V trimming: 5 bases; J trimming: 3 bases; junction bases outside the gene matches: 11. This CDR3 region has 16 residues. Germline-derived CDR1 and CDR2 are SGHVS and FQNEAQ. The whole variable domain, filled in from reference TRBV7-8 and TRBJ2-3, reads GAGVSQSPRYKVAKRGQDVALRCDPISGHVSLFWYQQALGQGPEFLTYFQNEAQLDKSGLPSDRFFAERPEGSVSTLKIQRTQQEDSAVYLCASSRQGVDVTDTQYFGPGTRLTVL.

This clone was counted only a few times. Other DNA sequences in the same sample also yield this CDR3. This sequence joins TRBV27 and TRBJ1-2; 9 nucleotides align to TRBD1. The CDR3 has 13 amino acids. The germline V gene has CDR1 MNHEY and CDR2 SMNVEV (reference sequence). Germline trimming cut 5 bases from V and 4 bases from J; bases unmatched to any gene: 2. The CDR3 loop is CASSPGQGYGYTF. The CDR3 DNA follows: TGTGCCAGCAGTCCGGGACAGGGCTATGGCTACACCTTC.

This sequence joins TRBV28 and TRBJ2-1; 12 positions agree with TRBD2. This CDR3 region has 15 residues. Germline CDR1 is MDHEN and CDR2 is SYDVKM. The trim removed 2 bases at V and 8 bases at J, leaving 4 bases unmatched. This chain's CDR3 is CASSLLAGGPDEQFF. DNA of the CDR3: TGTGCCAGCAGTTTACTAGCGGGGGGGCCCGATGAGCAGTTCTTC.

V usage is TRBV6-4 and J usage is TRBJ1-5, with 9 bases aligning to TRBD1. Germline V gives CDR1 MRHNA, CDR2 SNTAGT. The CDR3 loop spans 18 amino acids. After removal of 1 base from V and 1 base from J, the junction contained 8 bases not matched to a gene. CDR3 in amino acids: CASSDFHLGTGSNQPQHF. For the CDR3, the DNA is TGTGCCAGCAGTGACTTTCATTTGGGGACAGGGAGCAATCAGCCCCAGCATTTT.

This clone was seen a single time. This chain uses TRBV27 with TRBJ1-1; 9 bases map to TRBD1. Germline V gives CDR1 MNHEY, CDR2 SMNVEV (reference sequence). Unmatched junction bases numbered 8, after V lost 5 bases and J lost 7 bases. CDR3 size: 14 residues. CDR3 residues: CASSVTGGIREAFF. In nucleotides, the CDR3 is TGTGCCAGCAGTGTGACAGGGGGGATCCGTGAAGCTTTCTTT.

The gene calls are TRBV29-1 and TRBJ2-1; 10 positions match TRBD1. The CDR3 is made up of 15 amino acids. Trimming cost V 6 bases and J 8 bases; bases outside gene matches: 13. Looked up from germline, CDR1 is SQVTM and CDR2 is ANQGSEA. The CDR3 DNA reads TGCAGCGTCTTGGGGACAGGGGACCGAGTCGATGAGCAGTTCTTC. Translation: CSVLGTGDRVDEQFF.

This chain links TRBV14 with TRBJ1-6; 10 positions agree with TRBD1. This CDR3 spans 14 amino acids. J was trimmed by 11 bases and V by 5 bases; bases with no gene match: 6. Germline lookup yields CDR1 SGHDN and CDR2 FVKESK. The CDR3 coding sequence is TGTGCCAGCAGCAAGACAGGGGGCCGTCCACCCCTCCACTTT. Protein: CASSKTGGRPPLHF.

This clone was recorded a few times. This chain uses TRBV7-9 with TRBJ1-2; TRBD1 agrees at 9 bases. The CDR3 runs 14 residues. Germline V gene lookup returns CDR1 SEHNR and CDR2 FQNEAQ (reference sequence). V lost 4 bases to trimming and J lost 8 bases; unmatched junction nucleotides: 8. CDR3 DNA: TGTGCCAGCAGCTCCCCCGGGACAGGGCACGGCTACACCTTC. Translating gives CASSSPGTGHGYTF. Full variable domain (outside the CDR3, taken from reference TRBV7-9 and TRBJ1-2): DTGVSQNPRHKITKRGQNVTFRCDPISEHNRLYWYRQTLGQGPEFLTYFQNEAQLEKSRLLSDRFSAERPKGSFSTLEIQRTEQGDSAMYLCASSSPGTGHGYTFGSGTRLTVV.

The chain is built from TRBV28 and TRBJ2-7, with TRBD2 matching over 9 bases. Germline CDR1 and CDR2: MDHEN and SYDVKM. The CDR3 length is 15 residues. V gave up 7 bases and J gave up 5 bases; unmatched junction bases: 12. CDR3 in amino acids: CASNLVSGGPNEQYF. In DNA form, the CDR3 reads TGTGCCAGCAACCTCGTTAGCGGGGGACCGAACGAGCAGTACTTC.

This clone was counted a single time. Other nucleotide sequences in the sample specify the same CDR3. V is TRBV11-2 and J is TRBJ2-5; perhaps D is TRBD1 or TRBD2 (6 bases each). V was trimmed by 1 base and J by 5 bases, leaving 11 bases between them. This CDR3 has 14 residues. CDR1 and CDR2 (germline): SGHAT, FQNNGV. The CDR3 loop reads CASSLVGGGETQYF. DNA of the CDR3: TGTGCCAGCAGCTTAGTGGGGGGCGGGGAGACCCAGTACTTC.

The gene calls are TRBV27 and TRBJ2-1; 11 bases align to TRBD2. The CDR3 consists of 18 residues. The trim removed 1 base at V and 7 bases at J, leaving 12 bases unmatched. Per the germline V gene, CDR1 is MNHEY and CDR2 is SMNVEV (reference sequence). CDR3 DNA: TGTGCCAGCAGTTTATGGCCGCCGACTAGCGGGACTTCAAATGAGCAGTTCTTC. This translates into CASSLWPPTSGTSNEQFF.

Concerning this clone: Other DNA sequences in the sample encode the same CDR3. The chain is built from TRBV27 and TRBJ1-5, with 8 bases matching TRBD1. CDR1 is MNHEY, CDR2 SMNVEV, per germline (reference sequence). The CDR3 is 14 amino acids. Unmatched junction bases numbered 4, after V lost 4 bases and J lost 5 bases. The CDR3: CASSSGQGDQPQHF. The CDR3 DNA reads as TGTGCCAGCAGTTCCGGACAGGGCGATCAGCCCCAGCATTTT.

The chain joins TRBV10-3 to TRBJ2-7; 11 bases are shared with TRBD2. The CDR3 is 13 residues long. The germline gives CDR1 ENHRY, CDR2 SYGVKD. V was clipped by 10 bases and J by 1 base; unmatched bases: 3. CDR3 loop: CATGTSGSYEQYF. The CDR3 region has the DNA TGTGCCACCGGGACTAGCGGTTCCTACGAGCAGTACTTC.

The V call is TRBV30, the J call TRBJ1-5, with D maybe TRBD1 (5 bases). Germline V lookup: CDR1 GTSNPN, CDR2 SVGIG (reference sequence). Trimming removed 4 bases from V and 4 bases from J, with 11 bases in between. The CDR3 has 13 residues. The CDR3 DNA reads TGTGCCTGGAACGGGGACGGTAATCAGCCCCAGCATTTT. This translates into CAWNGDGNQPQHF.

As concerns this clone: In the same sample, other DNA sequences code for this CDR3. The chain is built from TRBV6-5 and TRBJ2-7; no clear D. Germline assignment: CDR1 MNHEY and CDR2 SVGAGI. The V gene lost 3 bases and the J gene lost 3 bases, with 6 bases spanning the gap. CDR3 length equals 12 residues. The DNA of the CDR3 is TGTGCCAGCAGTTATGACGGCTACGAGCAGTACTTC. This encodes CASSYDGYEQYF.

This chain links TRBV21-1 with TRBJ2-1; the D call in the table, TRBD2, was not verified against the DNA. TRBV21-1 is an annotated pseudogene. This CDR3 has 15 amino acids. CDR3 loop: CASKPSGRSYNEQFF. As DNA, the CDR3 is TGTGCCAGCAAACCTAGCGGGAGGTCCTACAATGAGCAGTTCTTC.

This chain uses TRBV4-1 with TRBJ1-1; no firm D call. Trimming shortened V by 0 bases and J by 1 base, and 12 bases separated the two germline ends. CDR1 and CDR2 (germline): MGHRA, YSYEKL. The CDR3 totals 16 residues. In DNA, the CDR3 is TGCGCCAGCAGCCAAGAAGGGCAGGTCGGGAACACTGAAGCTTTCTTT. Residues: CASSQEGQVGNTEAFF.